Reported below is one TCR beta chain. The target of this receptor is not known. No base-level quality is on record; no much larger clone is a single base apart. TCRbeta CDR3 regions were amplified from genomic DNA by means of the immunoSEQ Assay, a bias-controlled multiplex PCR. The study's processing was this. The number of nucleated cells in each sample was estimated from the amplification of reference gene primers within the assay. Sequence reads were collapsed and filtered to measure the absolute abundance of every unique TCRbeta CDR3 rearrangement. Productive Simpson clonality was computed per sample as the square root of Simpson's diversity index over productive rearrangements. TCRdb's version of the immuneACCESS table is confined to in-frame rearrangements and falls short of the full clone set. An unresolved V gene accounts for under half of the shortfall where checked; the remainder is of unknown origin. That table furnishes V, J and clone size, whereas the DNA furnished D and trimming. Here the sample has around 50,000 clones; approximately 87% occur a single time. The biggest ten clones account for under 6.5% of the sample.

The CDR3 starts with the cysteine, ends with the phenylalanine, and has 17 residues. Here the CDR3 DNA is all that survives: 51 bases in frame from base 1. CDR1 and CDR2 are drawn from the germline V gene (reference sequence): LNHDA, SQIVND. Relative to germline, V is missing 4 bases and J is missing 2 bases, with 12 bases of the junction outside any gene match. This entry is derived from a study of blood T cell repertoires in COVID-19 (dated by TCRdb to 2020 to 2021). General notes on the study: The collaborator samples originated in the United States, Italy and Spain and spanned the acute and convalescent phases of COVID-19. The material from the prospective study consisted of cDNA or gDNA derived from T cells, B-cell-depleted T cells, or PBMCs. Subjects who had been exposed to COVID-19, were actively infected with it, or had recovered from it provided the deeply sampled blood TCRbeta repertoires that made up the dataset. The repertoires were released in a freely available public database intended as a resource for research on the immune response to SARS-CoV-2. Samples came from the ongoing ImmuneRACE study (first 160 participants) plus 1,254 subjects from 6 global collaborators. The sample metadata nearly always contained a de-identified subject ID, COVID-19 status, age in years and sex. HLA class I and class II types, where available, came from metadata supplied by the sample provider rather than from assay-based typing.

Results the study describes overall, beyond this receptor: Clinical and demographic metadata were provided uncurated, with the amount varying by source and participant.

At one collaborating source in Seattle, patients were enrolled during active infection and were followed longitudinally through the course of disease. Whole blood was collected in K2EDTA tubes by collaborating institutions according to the institutions' own protocols. For TCRbeta analysis, collaborator samples were shipped as frozen whole blood, as isolated PBMCs, or as DNA extracted from either sample type. The rearrangement joined TRBV19 to TRBJ2-3; 7 central nucleotides agree with TRBD2. This TCR was recovered from a woman aged 60-75 years with COVID-19, enrolled during active disease. Sequencing used peripheral blood. The DNA sequence is as follows: TGTGCCAGTAGTAAGTCCGGGAGGTCCGTCCCCACAGATACGCAGTATTTT. Its protein product is CASSKSGRSVPTDTQYF.